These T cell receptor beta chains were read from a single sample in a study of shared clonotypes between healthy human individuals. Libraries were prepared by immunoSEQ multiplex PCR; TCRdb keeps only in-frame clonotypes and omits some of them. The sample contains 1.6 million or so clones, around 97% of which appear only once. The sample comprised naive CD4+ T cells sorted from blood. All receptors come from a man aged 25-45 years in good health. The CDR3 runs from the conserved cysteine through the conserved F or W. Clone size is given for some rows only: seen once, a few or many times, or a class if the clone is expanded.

CDR3 protein: CASSIMTGSENIQYF; clone size: -; CDR3 length: 15; V gene: TRBV19; J gene: TRBJ2-4
CDR3 protein: CSVEATGGTEAFF; clone size: once; CDR3 length: 13; V gene: TRBV29-1; J gene: TRBJ1-1
CDR3 protein: CASNVKRENTGELFF; clone size: -; CDR3 length: 15; V gene: TRBV19; J gene: TRBJ2-2
CDR3 protein: CASSLDRGRVETQYF; clone size: -; CDR3 length: 15; V gene: TRBV6-1; J gene: TRBJ2-5
CDR3 protein: CASSYSGGFSYNEQFF; clone size: once; CDR3 length: 16; V gene: TRBV6-5; J gene: TRBJ2-1
CDR3 protein: CASSLSKWGNSNQPQHF; clone size: -; CDR3 length: 17; V gene: TRBV28; J gene: TRBJ1-5
CDR3 protein: CASSELQSATEAFF; clone size: -; CDR3 length: 14; V gene: TRBV6-1; J gene: TRBJ1-1
CDR3 protein: CASSTSGMGEQYF; clone size: -; CDR3 length: 13; V gene: TRBV19; J gene: TRBJ2-7
CDR3 protein: CASTRTPTELGVHGYTF; clone size: -; CDR3 length: 17; V gene: TRBV2; J gene: TRBJ1-2
CDR3 protein: CASSFLPLGNQPQHF; clone size: once; CDR3 length: 15; V gene: TRBV27; J gene: TRBJ1-5
CDR3 protein: CASNLYQPQHF; clone size: few; CDR3 length: 11; V gene: TRBV5-8; J gene: TRBJ1-5
CDR3 protein: CASSVATGGGEQFF; clone size: -; CDR3 length: 14; V gene: TRBV9; J gene: TRBJ2-1
CDR3 protein: CASSFIGYEQYF; clone size: once; CDR3 length: 12; V gene: TRBV7-9; J gene: TRBJ2-7
CDR3 protein: CASSYYHTGERGYTF; clone size: -; CDR3 length: 15; V gene: TRBV6-5; J gene: TRBJ1-2
CDR3 protein: CASSYADNYEAFF; clone size: -; CDR3 length: 13; V gene: TRBV6-5; J gene: TRBJ1-1
CDR3 protein: CAISKEGLAGLNEQFF; clone size: -; CDR3 length: 16; V gene: TRBV10-3; J gene: TRBJ2-1
CDR3 protein: CASSPELRTSDFF; clone size: -; CDR3 length: 13; V gene: TRBV18; J gene: TRBJ2-1
CDR3 protein: CAISEYRDNEQFF; clone size: -; CDR3 length: 13; V gene: TRBV10-3; J gene: TRBJ2-1
CDR3 protein: CASSLWRQAGELFF; clone size: once; CDR3 length: 14; V gene: TRBV7-2; J gene: TRBJ2-2
CDR3 protein: CASSQELTAIAKNIQYF; clone size: -; CDR3 length: 17; V gene: TRBV4-1; J gene: TRBJ2-4
CDR3 protein: CASSFDGFYEQYF; clone size: -; CDR3 length: 13; V gene: TRBV5-1; J gene: TRBJ2-7
CDR3 protein: CASSPPTGPVGAEQYF; clone size: -; CDR3 length: 16; V gene: TRBV28; J gene: TRBJ2-7
CDR3 protein: CASSLEDRSYNEQFF; clone size: -; CDR3 length: 15; V gene: TRBV5-1; J gene: TRBJ2-1
CDR3 protein: CASREGANQPQHF; clone size: -; CDR3 length: 13; V gene: TRBV19; J gene: TRBJ1-5
CDR3 protein: CASSDGRRKDTQYF; clone size: -; CDR3 length: 14; V gene: TRBV10-1; J gene: TRBJ2-3
CDR3 protein: CASSLTFETQYF; clone size: -; CDR3 length: 12; V gene: TRBV14; J gene: TRBJ2-5
CDR3 protein: CASSYFFKETQYF; clone size: -; CDR3 length: 13; V gene: TRBV6-5; J gene: TRBJ2-5
CDR3 protein: CASSDSGSRTDTQYF; clone size: -; CDR3 length: 15; V gene: TRBV2; J gene: TRBJ2-3
CDR3 protein: CASSVGAGRGGDTQYF; clone size: -; CDR3 length: 16; V gene: TRBV9; J gene: TRBJ2-3
CDR3 protein: CASTTNNLPVGAGEQYF; clone size: -; CDR3 length: 17; V gene: TRBV28; J gene: TRBJ2-7
CDR3 protein: CASSRGPGSIGNTIYF; clone size: once; CDR3 length: 16; V gene: TRBV11-3; J gene: TRBJ1-3
CDR3 protein: CASSPRRANTGELFF; clone size: -; CDR3 length: 15; V gene: TRBV13; J gene: TRBJ2-2
CDR3 protein: CASRLAGAANQPQHF; clone size: -; CDR3 length: 15; V gene: TRBV28; J gene: TRBJ1-5
CDR3 protein: CASGVGTGGLNEQFF; clone size: -; CDR3 length: 15; V gene: TRBV6-1; J gene: TRBJ2-1
CDR3 protein: CASSWGQGSEQYF; clone size: -; CDR3 length: 13; V gene: TRBV5-1; J gene: TRBJ2-7
CDR3 protein: CASTMRGVGAEQYF; clone size: -; CDR3 length: 14; V gene: TRBV28; J gene: TRBJ2-7
CDR3 protein: CASSIDMGQPQHF; clone size: -; CDR3 length: 13; V gene: TRBV19; J gene: TRBJ1-5
CDR3 protein: CASSDHTEAFF; clone size: -; CDR3 length: 11; V gene: TRBV2; J gene: TRBJ1-1
CDR3 protein: CAIASAGNTDTQYF; clone size: -; CDR3 length: 14; V gene: TRBV10-3; J gene: TRBJ2-3
CDR3 protein: CATSREAGAYNEQFF; clone size: -; CDR3 length: 15; V gene: TRBV15; J gene: TRBJ2-1
CDR3 protein: CASTNSGRETQYF; clone size: -; CDR3 length: 13; V gene: TRBV28; J gene: TRBJ2-5
CDR3 protein: CASSVLGEQQFF; clone size: -; CDR3 length: 12; V gene: TRBV9; J gene: TRBJ2-1
CDR3 protein: CASSGIQGSEHF; clone size: -; CDR3 length: 12; V gene: TRBV6-1; J gene: TRBJ1-5
CDR3 protein: CASSPRRQGVFYEQYF; clone size: -; CDR3 length: 16; V gene: TRBV18; J gene: TRBJ2-7
CDR3 protein: CASSESTGSYEQYF; clone size: -; CDR3 length: 14; V gene: TRBV6-1; J gene: TRBJ2-7
CDR3 protein: CASSPQSGSSYNEQFF; clone size: -; CDR3 length: 16; V gene: TRBV5-1; J gene: TRBJ2-1
CDR3 protein: CASSPGVAGGLSGANVLTF; clone size: -; CDR3 length: 19; V gene: TRBV18; J gene: TRBJ2-6
CDR3 protein: CASSERGTYEQYF; clone size: -; CDR3 length: 13; V gene: TRBV2; J gene: TRBJ2-7
CDR3 protein: CASSSGGHEQFF; clone size: -; CDR3 length: 12; V gene: TRBV28; J gene: TRBJ2-1
CDR3 protein: CASRRGAGGANVLTF; clone size: -; CDR3 length: 15; V gene: TRBV2; J gene: TRBJ2-6
CDR3 protein: CASRNGANEKLFF; clone size: -; CDR3 length: 13; V gene: TRBV19; J gene: TRBJ1-4
CDR3 protein: CASSSKLAPTYEQYF; clone size: -; CDR3 length: 15; V gene: TRBV5-4; J gene: TRBJ2-7
CDR3 protein: CALRGAGNTGELFF; clone size: -; CDR3 length: 14; V gene: TRBV6-1; J gene: TRBJ2-2
CDR3 protein: CASSFGGDSYEQYF; clone size: -; CDR3 length: 14; V gene: TRBV18; J gene: TRBJ2-7
CDR3 protein: CASTGHSGSSYEQYF; clone size: -; CDR3 length: 15; V gene: TRBV6-1; J gene: TRBJ2-7
CDR3 protein: CASSLRAAFQETQYF; clone size: -; CDR3 length: 15; V gene: TRBV6-9; J gene: TRBJ2-5
CDR3 protein: CASAGPDTEAFF; clone size: -; CDR3 length: 12; V gene: TRBV28; J gene: TRBJ1-1
CDR3 protein: CSVARKLNTEAFF; clone size: -; CDR3 length: 13; V gene: TRBV29-1; J gene: TRBJ1-1